The sequence of this T cell receptor (beta chain) was determined in a study of response to subunit inactivated influenza vaccine. Study conclusions and caveats: Authors suggested few new T cells are recruited by each seasonal influenza vaccination.

In germline, CDR1 is SGHTA, CDR2 FQGNSA. The length of the CDR3 is 15 residues. The V and J ends lost 0 bases and 13 bases, in that order; junction bases with no gene match: 10. Only one count was recorded for this clonotype. Its antigen is not identified. TCRdb re-called the RT-PCR reads through MiXCR, storing one row per CDR3 protein. Of over 750,000 distinct CDR3 sequences listed, approximately 22% are singletons. The origin of this receptor is a middle-aged man who received an inactivated influenza vaccine. The rearrangement uses TRBV7-2 and TRBJ2-1, with 9 bases identical to TRBD2. This specimen consisted of PBMCs from blood, obtained more than 4 days after vaccination. The CDR3 coding sequence is TGTGCCAGCAGCTTAGCGTCTACGGCGGGAGGGATTCAGTTCTTC. It is translated as CASSLASTAGGIQFF.